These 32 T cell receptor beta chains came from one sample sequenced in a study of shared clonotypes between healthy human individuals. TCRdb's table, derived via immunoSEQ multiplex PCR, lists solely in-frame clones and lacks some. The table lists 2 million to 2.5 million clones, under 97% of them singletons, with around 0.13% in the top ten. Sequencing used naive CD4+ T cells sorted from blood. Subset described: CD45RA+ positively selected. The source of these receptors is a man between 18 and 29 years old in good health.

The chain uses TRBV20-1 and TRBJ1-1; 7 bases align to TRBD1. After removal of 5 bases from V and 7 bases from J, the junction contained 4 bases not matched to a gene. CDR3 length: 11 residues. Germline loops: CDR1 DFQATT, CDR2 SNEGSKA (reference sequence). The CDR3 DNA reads TGCAGTGCTCCGGGACAGCTTGAAGCTTTCTTT. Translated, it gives CSAPGQLEAFF.

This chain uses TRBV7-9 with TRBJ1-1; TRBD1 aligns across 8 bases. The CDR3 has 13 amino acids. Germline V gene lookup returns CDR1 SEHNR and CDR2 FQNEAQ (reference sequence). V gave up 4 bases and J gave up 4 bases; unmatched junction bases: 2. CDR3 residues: CASSYRGFTEAFF. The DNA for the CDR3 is TGTGCCAGCAGCTACAGGGGGTTCACTGAAGCTTTCTTT.

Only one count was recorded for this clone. This chain's CDR3 is CASSVTGAVPYGYTF. The CDR3 nucleotides read TGTGCCAGCAGCGTCACAGGGGCTGTTCCCTATGGCTACACCTTC. The chain joins TRBV6-6 to TRBJ1-2, with 7 positions matching TRBD1. From germline, CDR1 is MNHNY and CDR2 SVGAGI (reference sequence). The junction had 11 bases not matched to a gene; V was cut back by 6 bases and J by 4 bases. The length of the CDR3 is 15 residues.

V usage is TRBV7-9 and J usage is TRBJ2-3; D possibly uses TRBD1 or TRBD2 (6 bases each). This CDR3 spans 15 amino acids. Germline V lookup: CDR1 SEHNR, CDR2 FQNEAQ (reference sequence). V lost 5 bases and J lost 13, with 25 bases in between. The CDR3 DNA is TGTGCCAGCAGCCCCCGCCAGACGGGGGCGCGGGTCGAGTATTTT. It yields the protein CASSPRQTGARVEYF.

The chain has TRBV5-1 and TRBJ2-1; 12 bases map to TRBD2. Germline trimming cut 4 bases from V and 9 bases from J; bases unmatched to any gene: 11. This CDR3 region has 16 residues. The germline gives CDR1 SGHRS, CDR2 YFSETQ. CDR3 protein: CASSPGTSGSEGEQFF. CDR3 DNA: TGCGCCAGCAGCCCCGGGACTAGCGGGTCCGAGGGTGAGCAGTTCTTC.

In DNA, the CDR3 is TGTGCCAGCTGGTCCCGGGACAGCACCGGGGAGCTGTTTTTT. Residues: CASWSRDSTGELFF. The chain joins TRBV28 to TRBJ2-2; 7 nucleotides agree with TRBD1. J lost 4 bases, V lost 8 bases, and 7 bases had no gene match. Germline CDR1 is MDHEN and CDR2 is SYDVKM. CDR3 length equals 14 residues.

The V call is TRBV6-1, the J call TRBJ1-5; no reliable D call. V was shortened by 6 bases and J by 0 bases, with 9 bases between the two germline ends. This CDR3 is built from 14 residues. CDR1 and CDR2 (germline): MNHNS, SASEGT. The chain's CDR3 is CASRAIYSNQPQHF. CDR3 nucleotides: TGTGCCAGCAGGGCAATCTATAGCAATCAGCCCCAGCATTTT.

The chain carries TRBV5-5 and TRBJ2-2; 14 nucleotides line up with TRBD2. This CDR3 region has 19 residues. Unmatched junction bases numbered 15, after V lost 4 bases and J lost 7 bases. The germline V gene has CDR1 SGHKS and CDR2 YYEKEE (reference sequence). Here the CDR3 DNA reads TGTGCCAGCAGCCGTAGAAAGGGACTAGCGGGAGCAGAAATCGGGGAGCTGTTTTTT. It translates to CASSRRKGLAGAEIGELFF.

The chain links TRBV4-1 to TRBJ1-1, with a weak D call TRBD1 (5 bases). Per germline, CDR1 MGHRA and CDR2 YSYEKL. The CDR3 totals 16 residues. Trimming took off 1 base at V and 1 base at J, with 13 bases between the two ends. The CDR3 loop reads CASSQVRFRGNTEAFF. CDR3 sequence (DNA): TGCGCCAGCAGCCAAGTGCGGTTTAGGGGGAACACTGAAGCTTTCTTT.

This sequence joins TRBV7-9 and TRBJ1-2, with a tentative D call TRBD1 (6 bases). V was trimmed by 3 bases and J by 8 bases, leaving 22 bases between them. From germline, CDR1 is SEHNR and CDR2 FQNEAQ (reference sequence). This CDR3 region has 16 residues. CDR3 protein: CASSFSRGQGHGGYTF. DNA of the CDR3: TGTGCCAGCAGCTTTAGTAGGGGACAAGGGCACGGGGGCTACACCTTC.

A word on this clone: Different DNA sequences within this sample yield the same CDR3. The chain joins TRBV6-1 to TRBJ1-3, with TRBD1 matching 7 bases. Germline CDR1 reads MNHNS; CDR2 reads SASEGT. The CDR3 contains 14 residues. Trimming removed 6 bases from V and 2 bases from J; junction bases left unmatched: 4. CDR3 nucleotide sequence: TGTGCCAGCAGCTTGACAGGGACTGGAAACACCATATATTTT. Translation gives CASSLTGTGNTIYF.

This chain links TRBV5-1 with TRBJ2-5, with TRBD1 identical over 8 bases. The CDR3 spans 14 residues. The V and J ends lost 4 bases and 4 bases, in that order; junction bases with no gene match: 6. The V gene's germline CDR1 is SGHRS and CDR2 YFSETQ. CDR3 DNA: TGCGCCAGCAGCGCTGGACAGGGCGCAGAGACCCAGTACTTC. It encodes CASSAGQGAETQYF. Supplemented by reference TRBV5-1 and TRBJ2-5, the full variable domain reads KAGVTQTPRYLIKTRGQQVTLSCSPISGHRSVSWYQQTPGQGLQFLFEYFSETQRNKGNFPGRFSGRQFSNSRSEMNVSTLELGDSALYLCASSAGQGAETQYFGPGTRLLVL.

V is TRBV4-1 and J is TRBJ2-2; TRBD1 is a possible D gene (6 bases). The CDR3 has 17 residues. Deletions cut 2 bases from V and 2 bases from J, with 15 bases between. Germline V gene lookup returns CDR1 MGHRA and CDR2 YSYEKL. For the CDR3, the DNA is TGCGCCAGCAGCCAAACGGACAGATATATCAACACCGGGGAGCTGTTTTTT. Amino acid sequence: CASSQTDRYINTGELFF.

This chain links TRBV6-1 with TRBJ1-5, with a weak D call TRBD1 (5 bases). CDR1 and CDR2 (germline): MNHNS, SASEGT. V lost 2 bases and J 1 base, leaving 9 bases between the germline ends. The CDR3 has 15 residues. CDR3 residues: CASSEQGESNQPQHF. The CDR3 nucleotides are TGTGCCAGCAGTGAACAGGGTGAGAGCAATCAGCCCCAGCATTTT.

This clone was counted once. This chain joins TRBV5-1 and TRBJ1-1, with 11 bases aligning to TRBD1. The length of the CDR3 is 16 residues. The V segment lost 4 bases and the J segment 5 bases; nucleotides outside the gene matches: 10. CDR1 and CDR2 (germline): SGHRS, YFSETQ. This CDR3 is CASSPRTGGRGTEAFF. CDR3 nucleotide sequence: TGCGCCAGCAGCCCCAGGACAGGGGGCCGGGGGACTGAAGCTTTCTTT.

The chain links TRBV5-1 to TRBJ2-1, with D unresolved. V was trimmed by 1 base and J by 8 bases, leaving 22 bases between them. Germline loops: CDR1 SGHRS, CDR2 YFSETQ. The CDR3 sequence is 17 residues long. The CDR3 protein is CASSLIGGYTASDEQFF. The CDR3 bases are TGCGCCAGCAGCTTGATTGGTGGATACACTGCCTCAGATGAGCAGTTCTTC.

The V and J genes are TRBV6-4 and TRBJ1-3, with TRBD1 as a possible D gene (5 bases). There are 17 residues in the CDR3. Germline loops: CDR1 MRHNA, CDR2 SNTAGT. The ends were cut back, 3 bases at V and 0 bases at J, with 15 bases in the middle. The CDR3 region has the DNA TGTGCCAGCAGTGAAACACAGGAGGGCAACTCTGGAAACACCATATATTTT. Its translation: CASSETQEGNSGNTIYF.

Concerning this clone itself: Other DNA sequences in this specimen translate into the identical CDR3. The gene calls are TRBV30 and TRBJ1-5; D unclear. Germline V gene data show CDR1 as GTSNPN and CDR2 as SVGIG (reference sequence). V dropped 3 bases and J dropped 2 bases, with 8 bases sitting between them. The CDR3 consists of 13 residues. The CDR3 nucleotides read TGTGCCTGGAGCCCCGGACGCAATCAGCCCCAGCATTTT. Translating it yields CAWSPGRNQPQHF.

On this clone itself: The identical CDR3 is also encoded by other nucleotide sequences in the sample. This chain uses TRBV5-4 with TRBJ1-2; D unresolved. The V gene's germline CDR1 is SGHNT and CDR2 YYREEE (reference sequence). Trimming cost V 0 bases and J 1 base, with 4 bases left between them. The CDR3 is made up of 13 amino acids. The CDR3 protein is CASSLGNNYGYTF. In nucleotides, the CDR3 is TGTGCCAGCAGCTTGGGCAATAACTATGGCTACACCTTC.

The chain's CDR3 is CHSRGPGAFF. The CDR3 DNA reads TGTCATAGTAGGGGCCCTGGAGCTTTCTTT. This sequence joins TRBV30 and TRBJ1-1; TRBD1 is a possible D gene (5 bases). The germline V gene encodes CDR1 GTSNPN and CDR2 SVGIG (reference sequence). The CDR3 consists of 10 residues.

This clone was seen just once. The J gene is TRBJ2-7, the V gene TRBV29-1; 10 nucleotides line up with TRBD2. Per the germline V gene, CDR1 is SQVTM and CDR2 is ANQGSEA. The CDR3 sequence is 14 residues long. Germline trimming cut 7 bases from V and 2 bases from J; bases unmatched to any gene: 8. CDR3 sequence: CSARRTSGAYEQYF. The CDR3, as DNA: TGCAGCGCCCGTCGGACTAGCGGCGCCTACGAGCAGTACTTC.

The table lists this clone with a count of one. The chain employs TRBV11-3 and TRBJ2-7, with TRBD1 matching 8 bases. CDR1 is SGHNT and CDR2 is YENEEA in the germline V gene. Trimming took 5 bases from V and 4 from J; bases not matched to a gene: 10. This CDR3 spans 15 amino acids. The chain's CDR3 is CASSRGQAELYEQYF. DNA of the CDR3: TGTGCCAGCAGCCGGGGACAGGCCGAGCTTTACGAGCAGTACTTC.

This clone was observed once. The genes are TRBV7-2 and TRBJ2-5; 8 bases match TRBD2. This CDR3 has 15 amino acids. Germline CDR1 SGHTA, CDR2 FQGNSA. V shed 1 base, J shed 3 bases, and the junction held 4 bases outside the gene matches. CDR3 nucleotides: TGTGCCAGCAGCTTAGAAGGAGCGGGGGAAGAGACCCAGTACTTC. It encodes CASSLEGAGEETQYF.

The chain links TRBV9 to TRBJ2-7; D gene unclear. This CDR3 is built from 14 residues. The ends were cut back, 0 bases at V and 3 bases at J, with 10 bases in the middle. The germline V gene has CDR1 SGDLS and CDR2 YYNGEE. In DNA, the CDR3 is TGTGCCAGCAGCGTAGATCCGAGTGACTACGAGCAGTACTTC. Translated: CASSVDPSDYEQYF.

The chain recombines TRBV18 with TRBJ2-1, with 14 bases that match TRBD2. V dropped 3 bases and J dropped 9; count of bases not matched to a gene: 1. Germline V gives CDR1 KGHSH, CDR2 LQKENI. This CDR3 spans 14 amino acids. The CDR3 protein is CASSPGTSGGEQFF. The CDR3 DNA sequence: TGTGCCAGCTCACCTGGGACTAGCGGGGGTGAGCAGTTCTTC.

Here the CDR3 reads CASSLSGNTGELFF. The CDR3 DNA sequence: TGTGCCAGCAGTTTATCAGGGAACACCGGGGAGCTGTTTTTT. The chain couples TRBV28 to TRBJ2-2; D is unclear. The CDR3 runs to 14 residues. CDR1 and CDR2 (germline): MDHEN, SYDVKM. Trimming pared 1 base from V and 1 base from J, leaving 4 bases between.

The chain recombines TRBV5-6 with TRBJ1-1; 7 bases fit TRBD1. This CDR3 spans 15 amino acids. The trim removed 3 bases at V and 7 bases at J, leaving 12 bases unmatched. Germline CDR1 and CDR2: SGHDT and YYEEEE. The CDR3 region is CASSSPWGQRYEAFF. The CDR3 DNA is TGTGCCAGCAGCTCCCCGTGGGGACAGAGGTATGAAGCTTTCTTT. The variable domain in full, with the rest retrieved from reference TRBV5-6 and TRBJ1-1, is DAGVTQSPTHLIKTRGQQVTLRCSPKSGHDTVSWYQQALGQGPQFIFQYYEEEERQRGNFPDRFSGHQFPNYSSELNVNALLLGDSALYLCASSSPWGQRYEAFFGQGTRLTVV.

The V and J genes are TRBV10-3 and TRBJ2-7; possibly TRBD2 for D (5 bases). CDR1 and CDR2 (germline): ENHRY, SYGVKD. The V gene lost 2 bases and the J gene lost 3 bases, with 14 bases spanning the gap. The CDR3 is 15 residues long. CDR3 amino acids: CAISEKTSRGYEQYF. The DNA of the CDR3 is TGTGCCATCAGTGAGAAGACCTCACGGGGCTACGAGCAGTACTTC.

In nucleotides, the CDR3 is TGCGCCAGCAGCTTAGCGACAGGGTTCGGTCGCGAGCAGTACTTC. This gives the protein CASSLATGFGREQYF. This chain uses TRBV5-1 with TRBJ2-7; 7 bases match TRBD1. Germline V CDR1 and CDR2: SGHRS, YFSETQ. The CDR3 length is 15 residues. Germline trimming cut 2 bases from V and 6 bases from J; bases unmatched to any gene: 11. The entire variable domain, with the rest obtained from reference TRBV5-1 and TRBJ2-7, is as follows: KAGVTQTPRYLIKTRGQQVTLSCSPISGHRSVSWYQQTPGQGLQFLFEYFSETQRNKGNFPGRFSGRQFSNSRSEMNVSTLELGDSALYLCASSLATGFGREQYFGPGTRLTVT.

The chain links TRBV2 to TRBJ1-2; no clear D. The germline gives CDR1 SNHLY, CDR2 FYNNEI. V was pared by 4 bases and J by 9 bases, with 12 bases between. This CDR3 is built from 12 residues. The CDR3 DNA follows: TGTGCCAGCAGTGTCACTCTAGGACGCTACACCTTC. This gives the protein CASSVTLGRYTF.

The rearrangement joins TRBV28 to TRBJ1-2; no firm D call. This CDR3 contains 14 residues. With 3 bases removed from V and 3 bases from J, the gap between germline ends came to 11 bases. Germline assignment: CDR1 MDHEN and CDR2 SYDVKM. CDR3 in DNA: TGTGCCAGCAGTTTTGAGGCAGCCGACTATGGCTACACCTTC. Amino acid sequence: CASSFEAADYGYTF.

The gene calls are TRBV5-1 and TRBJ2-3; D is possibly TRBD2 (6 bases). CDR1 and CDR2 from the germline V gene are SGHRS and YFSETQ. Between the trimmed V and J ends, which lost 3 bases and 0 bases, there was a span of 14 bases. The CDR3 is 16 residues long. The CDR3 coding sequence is TGCGCCAGCAGCTCGCGGGCCGGGGGTAGCACAGATACGCAGTATTTT. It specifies CASSSRAGGSTDTQYF.